This TCR beta chain came from a study of T cell repertoires in cytomegalovirus infection. Overall study: Recently identified HLA-C-restricted CMV epitopes were used, and well-studied HLA-B-restricted CMV epitopes were used as well.

The CDR3 consists of 13 residues. CDR1 MNHEY and CDR2 SMNVEV come from the germline V gene (reference sequence). V was cut by 1 base and J by 5 bases, with 6 bases left in between. TCRdb used MiXCR to reprocess the reads, holding one entry per CDR3 protein. In the table there are roughly 90,000 distinct CDR3 sequences, about 29% of which are singletons. Study-level results: HLA-C-restricted, CMV-specific TCR beta clonotypes were dominant ex vivo.

Concerning this clonotype: As yet, its antigen is unknown.

This receptor was identified in a human donor in good health (CMV status not recorded). Some clones in this sample may be carry-over from other donors' samples. Sample: CD8+ T cells from cultured PBMCs, taken from culture after CMV antigen stimulation. The chain is built from TRBV27 and TRBJ1-5; D not certain. This CDR3 is CASSLYWYQPQHF. CDR3 DNA sequence: TGTGCCAGCAGTTTATACTGGTATCAGCCCCAGCATTTT.